The 18 T cell receptor beta chains presented below share a single source sample, sequenced in a study of T cell responses to AZD1222 COVID-19 vaccine. Here immunoSEQ multiplex PCR was the method, and the copy in TCRdb shows in-frame clones only, minus some. The table shows 75,000 to 85,000 clones, with approximately 88% occurring only once. The material was peripheral blood, obtained 28 days after the second AZD1222 dose. These receptors were obtained from an adult who received the AZD1222 COVID-19 vaccine.

J is TRBJ1-2 and V is TRBV5-1, with 8 positions matching TRBD1. CDR1 is SGHRS, CDR2 YFSETQ, per germline. There are 13 residues in the CDR3. V shed 3 bases, J shed 4 bases, and the junction held 2 bases outside the gene matches. The CDR3 reads CASSSDRGYGYTF. CDR3 nucleotides: TGCGCCAGCAGCTCAGACAGGGGCTATGGCTACACCTTC.

V usage is TRBV28 and J usage is TRBJ2-1; 8 bases align to TRBD1. J lost 4 bases, V lost 7 bases, and 6 bases had no gene match. CDR1 is MDHEN, CDR2 SYDVKM, per germline. The CDR3 sequence is 14 residues long. The CDR3 DNA reads TGTGCCAGCATCAACAGGGGGTCATACAATGAGCAGTTCTTC. The encoded protein is CASINRGSYNEQFF.

The chain employs TRBV29-1 and TRBJ1-1; no firm D call. Germline-derived CDR1 and CDR2 are SQVTM and ANQGSEA. The CDR3 has 11 amino acids. Trimming cost V 7 bases and J 7 bases, with 13 bases left between them. The chain's CDR3 is CSGGLRNEAFF. CDR3 coding DNA: TGCAGCGGCGGACTCCGAAATGAAGCTTTCTTT.

The V gene is TRBV7-3, the J gene TRBJ2-5; 8 bases line up with TRBD1. CDR3 length: 15 amino acids. Germline V gives CDR1 SGHTA, CDR2 FQGTGA. V trimming: 5 bases; J trimming: 5 bases; junction bases outside the gene matches: 10. This CDR3 reads CASSPVAGGGETQYF. DNA of the CDR3: TGTGCCAGCAGCCCCGTAGCAGGGGGCGGTGAGACCCAGTACTTC.

The chain carries TRBV19 and TRBJ2-7, with a possible D match to TRBD1 (6 bases). Deletions cut 3 bases from V and 3 bases from J, with 21 bases between. CDR3 length equals 17 residues. Germline CDR1 and CDR2: LNHDA and SQIVND (reference sequence). The CDR3 DNA sequence: TGTGCCAGTAGTATCCAATTGAACCCGGGACACCTCTACGAGCAGTACTTC. It yields the protein CASSIQLNPGHLYEQYF.

V and J are TRBV6-6 and TRBJ1-5, with D possibly matching TRBD1 (6 bases). The length of the CDR3 is 14 residues. Germline CDR1 is MNHNY and CDR2 is SVGAGI (reference sequence). The V and J ends lost 4 bases and 3 bases respectively, with 10 bases between them. As DNA, the CDR3 is TGTGCCAGCAGTTTCGGGACACCCAATCAGCCCCAGCATTTT. Its translation: CASSFGTPNQPQHF.

The chain has TRBV19 and TRBJ1-2; no clear D. This CDR3 has 14 amino acids. With 6 bases removed from V and 0 bases from J, the gap between germline ends came to 11 bases. Germline loops: CDR1 LNHDA, CDR2 SQIVND (reference sequence). CDR3 DNA: TGTGCCAGTAGAAAGGCCCTCACTAACTATGGCTACACCTTC. Amino acids: CASRKALTNYGYTF.

This clone was picked up a small number of times. This rearrangement joins TRBV7-2 to TRBJ1-1; weak D call: TRBD1 (5 bases). V gave up 9 bases and J gave up 1 base, with 15 bases separating them. The CDR3 loop spans 14 amino acids. Germline CDR1 and CDR2: SGHTA and FQGNSA. The CDR3 DNA reads TGTGCCAGGGGATCGGGGCAAGAGAACACTGAAGCTTTCTTT. The encoded protein is CARGSGQENTEAFF.

This clone was seen only a few times. The genes are TRBV5-1 and TRBJ1-5; 8 positions match TRBD1. In germline, CDR1 is SGHRS, CDR2 YFSETQ. The CDR3 contains 15 residues. After removal of 4 bases from V and 7 bases from J, the junction contained 10 bases not matched to a gene. The CDR3 region has the DNA TGCGCCAGCAGCCCAGACAGGGGTGGCGGCCAGCCCCAGCATTTT. Translating it yields CASSPDRGGGQPQHF.

The rearrangement uses TRBV6-5 and TRBJ2-7; the match to TRBD1 covers 9 bases. Germline-derived CDR1 and CDR2 are MNHEY and SVGAGI. The CDR3 is 15 residues long. The V gene end was trimmed by 6 bases and the J gene end by 1 base; junction bases not matched to a gene: 7. The CDR3 DNA sequence: TGTGCCAGCAGGTTACAGGGGGCAGTGTCCTACGAGCAGTACTTC. Protein: CASRLQGAVSYEQYF.

The chain employs TRBV5-1 and TRBJ1-6, with D possibly being TRBD1 (5 bases). Germline lookup yields CDR1 SGHRS and CDR2 YFSETQ. With 7 bases removed from V and 8 bases from J, the gap between germline ends came to 13 bases. The CDR3 runs to 13 residues. CDR3 loop: CASGGGGDSPLHF. DNA for the CDR3: TGCGCCAGCGGCGGGGGGGGTGATTCACCCCTCCACTTT. The variable domain in full, with the rest retrieved from reference TRBV5-1 and TRBJ1-6, is KAGVTQTPRYLIKTRGQQVTLSCSPISGHRSVSWYQQTPGQGLQFLFEYFSETQRNKGNFPGRFSGRQFSNSRSEMNVSTLELGDSALYLCASGGGGDSPLHFGNGTRLTVT.

The rearrangement joins TRBV27 to TRBJ2-7; D tentatively fits TRBD1 or TRBD2 (5 bases each). The CDR3 runs to 15 residues. The germline gives CDR1 MNHEY, CDR2 SMNVEV (reference sequence). Trimming stripped 7 bases from V and 3 bases from J, with 19 bases between. CDR3 amino acids: CASTTGAGNFYEQYF. The CDR3 nucleotides read TGTGCCAGCACTACTGGGGCGGGTAACTTCTACGAGCAGTACTTC.

This clone was counted a single time. The chain uses TRBV25-1 and TRBJ2-1, with D uncertain. Trimming cost V 0 bases and J 6 bases, with 12 bases left between them. The CDR3 runs 15 residues. Germline V gene sequence: CDR1 MGHDK, CDR2 SYGVNS. The CDR3 nucleotides read TGTGCCAGCAGTGAATATGGTTTTGGGGTCAATGAGCAGTTCTTC. Translating it yields CASSEYGFGVNEQFF.

The V and J genes are TRBV5-4 and TRBJ1-6; 11 bases line up with TRBD1. V dropped 5 bases and J dropped 4; count of bases not matched to a gene: 8. This CDR3 contains 17 residues. The germline V gene has CDR1 SGHNT and CDR2 YYREEE (reference sequence). CDR3 residues: CASRYGQGAGYNSPLHF. The CDR3 DNA is TGTGCCAGCAGATACGGACAGGGGGCTGGGTATAATTCACCCCTCCACTTT.

The chain is built from TRBV7-2 and TRBJ2-7, with a tentative D call TRBD1 (5 bases). This CDR3 region has 13 residues. Germline loops: CDR1 SGHTA, CDR2 FQGNSA. Deletions cut 5 bases from V and 3 bases from J, with 11 bases between. The CDR3 is CASSQQTDYEQYF. In DNA form, the CDR3 reads TGTGCCAGCAGCCAACAGACAGACTACGAGCAGTACTTC.

The V and J genes are TRBV7-8 and TRBJ2-7; 8 bases line up with TRBD1. The CDR3 has 18 residues. The ends lost 1 base at V and 0 bases at J; junction bases unmatched: 11. The V gene's germline CDR1 is SGHVS and CDR2 FQNEAQ. CDR3: CASSLEGGATGVSYEQYF. CDR3 coding DNA: TGTGCCAGCAGCTTAGAGGGTGGAGCGACAGGGGTCTCCTACGAGCAGTACTTC. The variable domain in full, completed from reference TRBV7-8 and TRBJ2-7, reads GAGVSQSPRYKVAKRGQDVALRCDPISGHVSLFWYQQALGQGPEFLTYFQNEAQLDKSGLPSDRFFAERPEGSVSTLKIQRTQQEDSAVYLCASSLEGGATGVSYEQYFGPGTRLTVT.

J is TRBJ1-3 and V is TRBV6-5; D gene unclear. This CDR3 is built from 10 residues. Germline-derived CDR1 and CDR2 are MNHEY and SVGAGI. Deletions cut 11 bases from V and 8 bases from J, with 10 bases between. CDR3 region: CASRGYTIYF. CDR3 nucleotides: TGTGCCTCCCGAGGATACACCATATATTTT.

This clone has just one count. The chain couples TRBV19 to TRBJ1-1; 8 nucleotides agree with TRBD1. V dropped 3 bases and J dropped 1; count of bases not matched to a gene: 4. Germline lookup yields CDR1 LNHDA and CDR2 SQIVND (reference sequence). CDR3 length: 15 residues. The CDR3 DNA sequence: TGTGCCAGTAGTATCTTCGGGACAGGGAACACTGAAGCTTTCTTT. This gives the protein CASSIFGTGNTEAFF.